These T cell receptor beta chains were read from a single sample in a study of cytotoxic CD8 clonotypes in ibrutinib-treated CLL. TCRdb's copy holds only in-frame clones and misses some; the assay was immunoSEQ multiplex PCR. Of some 140,000 clones in the sample, less than 90% were seen once. Sequenced material: PBMCs, taken after 24 months of ibrutinib treatment. Every receptor here comes from a human donor with chronic lymphocytic leukemia. The CDR3 runs from the conserved cysteine through the conserved F or W. Fields, in order: D gene, clone size, V gene, J gene, CDR3 protein, CDR3 DNA. A D gene is named only where the DNA matches it firmly. Some rows have no size entry. The others give once, few or many, or a class for an expanded clone.

d_gene: NA; abundance: NA; v_gene: TRBV5-1; j_gene: TRBJ1-2; CDR3aa: CASSLEQGSYGYTF; CDR3nt: TGCGCCAGCAGCTTGGAACAGGGATCCTATGGCTACACCTTC
d_gene: NA; abundance: NA; v_gene: TRBV5-6; j_gene: TRBJ2-5; CDR3aa: CASSLVGQNPKTQYF; CDR3nt: TGTGCCAGCAGCTTGGTAGGTCAAAACCCAAAGACCCAGTACTTC
d_gene: NA; abundance: NA; v_gene: TRBV28; j_gene: TRBJ2-3; CDR3aa: CASRGAGTDTQYF; CDR3nt: TGTGCCAGTAGGGGCGCTGGCACAGATACGCAGTATTTT
d_gene: NA; abundance: NA; v_gene: TRBV18; j_gene: TRBJ1-1; CDR3aa: CASSPRPGNTEAFF; CDR3nt: TGTGCCAGCTCACCACGTCCCGGGAATACTGAAGCTTTCTTT
d_gene: TRBD1; abundance: few; v_gene: TRBV4-1; j_gene: TRBJ2-7; CDR3aa: CASSQDWDRAEQYF; CDR3nt: TGCGCCAGCAGCCAAGATTGGGACAGGGCCGAGCAGTACTTC
d_gene: NA; abundance: NA; v_gene: TRBV27; j_gene: TRBJ1-2; CDR3aa: CASSSIPFYGYTF; CDR3nt: TGTGCCAGCAGTTCCATACCCTTCTATGGCTACACCTTC
d_gene: TRBD2; abundance: once; v_gene: TRBV4-2; j_gene: TRBJ2-3; CDR3aa: CASSQGSGGVADTQYF; CDR3nt: TGTGCCAGCAGCCAGGGGAGCGGGGGGGTGGCAGATACGCAGTATTTT
d_gene: TRBD1; abundance: NA; v_gene: TRBV6-1; j_gene: TRBJ1-3; CDR3aa: CASSARTGGRSGNTIYF; CDR3nt: TGTGCCAGCAGTGCCAGGACAGGAGGGCGTTCTGGAAACACCATATATTTT
d_gene: TRBD1; abundance: NA; v_gene: TRBV9; j_gene: TRBJ1-1; CDR3aa: CASSATGELDTEAFF; CDR3nt: TGTGCCAGCAGCGCGACAGGGGAATTGGACACTGAAGCTTTCTTT
d_gene: NA; abundance: NA; v_gene: TRBV4-1; j_gene: TRBJ2-3; CDR3aa: CASSQDRFDTQYF; CDR3nt: TGCGCCAGCAGCCAAGACCGTTTTGATACGCAGTATTTT
d_gene: NA; abundance: NA; v_gene: TRBV30; j_gene: TRBJ1-5; CDR3aa: CAWSTAEGLSNQPQHF; CDR3nt: TGTGCCTGGAGTACCGCGGAGGGGCTTAGCAATCAGCCCCAGCATTTT
d_gene: NA; abundance: NA; v_gene: TRBV30; j_gene: TRBJ1-1; CDR3aa: CAWSVFTPSGAFF; CDR3nt: TGTGCCTGGAGTGTATTCACCCCCAGCGGGGCTTTCTTT
d_gene: TRBD1; abundance: NA; v_gene: TRBV18; j_gene: TRBJ2-3; CDR3aa: CASSPPSQQGSAQYF; CDR3nt: TGTGCCAGCTCACCTCCATCTCAACAGGGGTCGGCGCAGTATTTT
d_gene: NA; abundance: NA; v_gene: TRBV6-6; j_gene: TRBJ1-5; CDR3aa: CASSPNSNQPQHF; CDR3nt: TGTGCCAGCAGTCCCAATAGCAATCAGCCCCAGCATTTT
d_gene: NA; abundance: NA; v_gene: TRBV5-1; j_gene: TRBJ2-1; CDR3aa: CASGVGNEQFF; CDR3nt: TGCGCCAGCGGGGTGGGAAATGAGCAGTTCTTC
d_gene: NA; abundance: NA; v_gene: TRBV7-2; j_gene: TRBJ2-5; CDR3aa: CASSLALAGHETQYF; CDR3nt: TGTGCCAGCAGCTTAGCGCTCGCAGGGCACGAGACCCAGTACTTC
d_gene: NA; abundance: NA; v_gene: TRBV28; j_gene: TRBJ1-2; CDR3aa: CASSFRPVYGYTF; CDR3nt: TGTGCCAGCAGTTTTAGGCCAGTCTATGGCTACACCTTC
d_gene: NA; abundance: NA; v_gene: TRBV6-6; j_gene: TRBJ1-6; CDR3aa: CASRRAVLRSSPLHF; CDR3nt: TGTGCCAGCAGGCGGGCGGTACTTCGGTCTTCACCCCTCCACTTT
d_gene: NA; abundance: NA; v_gene: TRBV6-1; j_gene: TRBJ2-5; CDR3aa: CASSGKAGTGKKETQYF; CDR3nt: TGTGCCAGCAGTGGAAAGGCCGGGACTGGGAAGAAAGAGACCCAGTACTTC
d_gene: TRBD1; abundance: NA; v_gene: TRBV9; j_gene: TRBJ2-3; CDR3aa: CASSVRQGGTDTQYF; CDR3nt: TGTGCCAGCAGCGTACGACAGGGTGGCACAGATACGCAGTATTTT
d_gene: NA; abundance: NA; v_gene: TRBV4-3; j_gene: TRBJ2-2; CDR3aa: CASSSTSRNTGELFF; CDR3nt: TGCGCCAGCAGCTCCACTAGTCGAAACACCGGGGAGCTGTTTTTT
d_gene: TRBD1; abundance: NA; v_gene: TRBV9; j_gene: TRBJ2-3; CDR3aa: CASSANPGQPSTDTQYF; CDR3nt: TGTGCCAGCAGCGCAAACCCGGGACAGCCAAGCACAGATACGCAGTATTTT
d_gene: NA; abundance: NA; v_gene: TRBV7-2; j_gene: TRBJ1-2; CDR3aa: CASSLNGLNYGYTF; CDR3nt: TGTGCCAGCAGTTTAAATGGGTTAAACTATGGCTACACCTTC
d_gene: NA; abundance: NA; v_gene: TRBV5-6; j_gene: TRBJ2-1; CDR3aa: CARATPADEQFF; CDR3nt: TGTGCCAGAGCTACCCCGGCGGATGAGCAGTTCTTC
d_gene: TRBD1; abundance: NA; v_gene: TRBV29-1; j_gene: TRBJ1-2; CDR3aa: CSASTGTNYGYTF; CDR3nt: TGCAGCGCCTCGACAGGGACTAACTATGGCTACACCTTC
d_gene: NA; abundance: NA; v_gene: TRBV5-1; j_gene: TRBJ1-1; CDR3aa: CASSLVASRNTEAFF; CDR3nt: TGCGCCAGCAGCTTGGTGGCGTCGAGGAACACTGAAGCTTTCTTT
d_gene: TRBD1; abundance: NA; v_gene: TRBV7-6; j_gene: TRBJ1-4; CDR3aa: CASSLGTGNEKLFF; CDR3nt: TGTGCCAGCAGTTTGGGGACAGGGAATGAAAAACTGTTTTTT